The source of this T cell receptor beta chain is a study of blood T cells in healthy people across ages. Study-wide points: Diversity estimates drawn from one million T cells were deemed underestimates.

A word on this clonotype: Its specificity is unknown. One end of the junction varies from germline; a read error may be responsible.

Together with a sample-barcoded 5' primer, a J-beta primer mix was included in a second PCR lasting about 7 to 12 cycles. TCRdb analysed the 5' RACE reads with MiXCR anew, one entry per CDR3 protein. The profile covers 1.5 million to 2 million distinct CDR3 sequences, with 25% to 30% appearing a single time and about 8% taken by the ten largest. Germline loops: CDR1 SGHTA, CDR2 FQGNSA. This CDR3 region has 12 residues. The gene calls are TRBV7-2 and TRBJ1-6, with D possibly being TRBD1 (5 bases). The specimen was blood. The source of this sequence is a woman in her thirties in good health. In nucleotides, the CDR3 is TGTGCCAGCAGCCGAGGGGCGAAGCCCCCCCACTTT. This codes for CASSRGAKPPHF.